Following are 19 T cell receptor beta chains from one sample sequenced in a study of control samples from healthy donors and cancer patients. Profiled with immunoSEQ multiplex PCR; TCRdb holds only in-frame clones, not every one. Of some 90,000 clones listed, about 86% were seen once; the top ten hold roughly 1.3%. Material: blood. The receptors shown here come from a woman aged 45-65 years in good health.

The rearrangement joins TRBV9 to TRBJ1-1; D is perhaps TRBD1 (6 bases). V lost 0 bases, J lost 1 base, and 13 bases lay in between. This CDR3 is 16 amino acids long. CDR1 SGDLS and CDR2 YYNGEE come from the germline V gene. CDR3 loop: CASSVDKGHRNTEAFF. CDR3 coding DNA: TGTGCCAGCAGCGTAGATAAGGGACACCGGAACACTGAAGCTTTCTTT. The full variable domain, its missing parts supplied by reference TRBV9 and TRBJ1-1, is DSGVTQTPKHLITATGQRVTLRCSPRSGDLSVYWYQQSLDQGLQFLIQYYNGEERAKGNILERFSAQQFPDLHSELNLSSLELGDSALYFCASSVDKGHRNTEAFFGQGTRLTVV.

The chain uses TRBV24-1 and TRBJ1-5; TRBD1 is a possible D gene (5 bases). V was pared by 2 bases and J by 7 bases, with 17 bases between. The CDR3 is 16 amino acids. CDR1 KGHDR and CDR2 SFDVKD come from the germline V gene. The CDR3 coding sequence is TGTGCCACCAGTGATTCGAGGAGAGGGGCAGGACAGCCCCAGCATTTT. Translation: CATSDSRRGAGQPQHF.

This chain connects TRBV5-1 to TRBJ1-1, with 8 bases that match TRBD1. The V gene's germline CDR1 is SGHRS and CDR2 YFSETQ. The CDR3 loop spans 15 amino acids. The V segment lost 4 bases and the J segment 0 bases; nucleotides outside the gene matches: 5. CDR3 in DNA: TGCGCCAGCAGCCGTCAGGGGGCGCTGAACACTGAAGCTTTCTTT. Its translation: CASSRQGALNTEAFF.

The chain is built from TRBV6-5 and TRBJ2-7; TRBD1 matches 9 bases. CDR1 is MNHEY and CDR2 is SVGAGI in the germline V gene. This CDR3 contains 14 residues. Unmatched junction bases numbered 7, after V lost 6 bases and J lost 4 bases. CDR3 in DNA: TGTGCCAGCAGCCGGGACAGGGAAATTTACGAGCAGTACTTC. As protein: CASSRDREIYEQYF.

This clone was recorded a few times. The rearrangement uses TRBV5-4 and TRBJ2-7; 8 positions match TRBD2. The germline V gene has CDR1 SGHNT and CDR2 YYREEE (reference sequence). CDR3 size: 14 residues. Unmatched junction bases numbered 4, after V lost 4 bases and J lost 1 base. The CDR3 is CASSPGGTSYEQYF. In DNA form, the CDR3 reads TGTGCCAGCAGCCCGGGGGGGACTTCCTACGAGCAGTACTTC.

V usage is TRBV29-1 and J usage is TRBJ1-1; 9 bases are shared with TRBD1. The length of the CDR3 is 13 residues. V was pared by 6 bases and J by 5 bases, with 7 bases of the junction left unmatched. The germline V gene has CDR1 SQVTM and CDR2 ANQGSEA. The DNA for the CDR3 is TGCAGCGTGCTGACAGGGGGGGGAACTGAAGCTTTCTTT. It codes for CSVLTGGGTEAFF.

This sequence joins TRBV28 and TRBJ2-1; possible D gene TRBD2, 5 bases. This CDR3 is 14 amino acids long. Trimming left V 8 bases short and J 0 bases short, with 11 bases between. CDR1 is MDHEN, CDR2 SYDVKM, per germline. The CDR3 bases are TGTGCCAGCTTACCGGGAAGCTCCTACAATGAGCAGTTCTTC. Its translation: CASLPGSSYNEQFF.

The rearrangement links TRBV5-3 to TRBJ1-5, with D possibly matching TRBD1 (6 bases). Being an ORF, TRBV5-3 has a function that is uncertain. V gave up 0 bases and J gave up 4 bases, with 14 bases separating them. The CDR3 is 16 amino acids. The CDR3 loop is CARSLDRESGNQPQHF. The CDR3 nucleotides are TGTGCCAGAAGCTTGGACAGGGAGAGTGGTAATCAGCCCCAGCATTTT.

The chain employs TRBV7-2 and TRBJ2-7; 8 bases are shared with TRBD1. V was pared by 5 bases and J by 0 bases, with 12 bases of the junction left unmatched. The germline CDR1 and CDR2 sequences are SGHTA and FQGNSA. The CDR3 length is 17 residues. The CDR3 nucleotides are TGTGCCAGCAGCGATAATGCGGGACAGGTGAGCTCCTACGAGCAGTACTTC. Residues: CASSDNAGQVSSYEQYF.

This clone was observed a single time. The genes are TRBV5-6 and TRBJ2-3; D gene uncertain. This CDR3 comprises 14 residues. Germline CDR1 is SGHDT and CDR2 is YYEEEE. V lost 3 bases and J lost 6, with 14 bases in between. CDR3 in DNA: TGTGCCAGCAGCTCTACCCACTGGGTGGATACGCAGTATTTT. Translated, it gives CASSSTHWVDTQYF.

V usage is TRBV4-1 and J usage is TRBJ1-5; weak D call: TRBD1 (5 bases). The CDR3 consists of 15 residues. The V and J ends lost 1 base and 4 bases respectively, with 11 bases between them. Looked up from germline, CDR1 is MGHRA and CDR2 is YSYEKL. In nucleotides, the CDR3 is TGCGCCAGCAGCCAAGGGCCGGGGACGAATCAGCCCCAGCATTTT. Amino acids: CASSQGPGTNQPQHF.

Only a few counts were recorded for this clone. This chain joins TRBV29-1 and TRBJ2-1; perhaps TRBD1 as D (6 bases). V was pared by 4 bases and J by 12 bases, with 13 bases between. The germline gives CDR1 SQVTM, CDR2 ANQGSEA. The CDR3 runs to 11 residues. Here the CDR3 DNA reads TGCAGCGTTGGTGACCGGGACACGCAGTTCTTC. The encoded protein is CSVGDRDTQFF.

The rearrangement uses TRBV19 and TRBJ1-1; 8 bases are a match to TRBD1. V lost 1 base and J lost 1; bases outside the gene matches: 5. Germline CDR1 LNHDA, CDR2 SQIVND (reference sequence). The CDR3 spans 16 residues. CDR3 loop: CASSIGTGRRNTEAFF. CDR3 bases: TGTGCCAGTAGTATAGGGACAGGGAGGCGGAACACTGAAGCTTTCTTT.

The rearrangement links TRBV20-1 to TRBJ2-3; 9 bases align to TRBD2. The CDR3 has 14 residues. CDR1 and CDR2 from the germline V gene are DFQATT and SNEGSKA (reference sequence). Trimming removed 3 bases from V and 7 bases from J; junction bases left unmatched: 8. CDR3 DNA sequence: TGCAGTGCTAGTGAGGCGGGAGGGCTAAATACGCAGTATTTT. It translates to CSASEAGGLNTQYF.

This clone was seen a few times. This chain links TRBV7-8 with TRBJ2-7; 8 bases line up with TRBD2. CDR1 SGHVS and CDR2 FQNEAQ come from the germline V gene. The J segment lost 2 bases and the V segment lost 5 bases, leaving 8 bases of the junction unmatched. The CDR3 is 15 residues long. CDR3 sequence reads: CASSRSGGMAYEQYF. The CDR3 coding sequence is TGTGCCAGCAGCCGCTCGGGAGGGATGGCCTACGAGCAGTACTTC.

CDR3 DNA sequence: TGTGCCAGTAGCCCCGACAGGGGGCGGAATTCACCCCTCCACTTT. It encodes CASSPDRGRNSPLHF. The chain joins TRBV19 to TRBJ1-6; TRBD1 matches 10 bases. CDR3 length: 15 residues. Germline trimming cut 6 bases from V and 7 bases from J; bases unmatched to any gene: 6. Per the germline V gene, CDR1 is LNHDA and CDR2 is SQIVND (reference sequence).

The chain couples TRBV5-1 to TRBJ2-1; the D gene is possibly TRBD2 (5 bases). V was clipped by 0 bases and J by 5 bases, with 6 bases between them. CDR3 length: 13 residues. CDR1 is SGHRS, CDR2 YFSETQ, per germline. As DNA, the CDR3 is TGCGCCAGCAGCTTGGTACTAGACAATGAGCAGTTCTTC. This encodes CASSLVLDNEQFF.

The CDR3 spells CASSTTRLGEQYF. In DNA, the CDR3 is TGTGCCAGCAGTACAACTAGATTGGGCGAGCAGTACTTC. The chain carries TRBV12-3 or TRBV12-4 and TRBJ2-7, with D possibly TRBD2 on 5 matching bases. CDR3 length: 13 residues. Between the trimmed V and J ends, which lost 5 bases and 6 bases, there was a span of 14 bases.

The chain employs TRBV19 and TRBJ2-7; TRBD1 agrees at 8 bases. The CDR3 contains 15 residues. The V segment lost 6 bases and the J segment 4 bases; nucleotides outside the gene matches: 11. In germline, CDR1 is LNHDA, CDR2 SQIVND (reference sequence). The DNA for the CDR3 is TGTGCCAGTAGCCTGCGGACAGGGTTCACGTACGAGCAGTACTTC. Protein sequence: CASSLRTGFTYEQYF.